This T cell receptor (beta chain) was identified during a study of monozygotic twins with inflammatory bowel disease. No DNA is given; TCRdb re-called the 5' RACE reads and lists each CDR3 protein once. The specimen's table records approximately 390,000 distinct CDR3 sequences. The germline CDR1 and CDR2 sequences are LGHDT and YNNKEL (reference sequence). The CDR3 has 16 residues. The sample taken for sequencing was blood. The receptor was derived from a human donor with ulcerative colitis or Crohn's disease, or a healthy co-twin of an affected twin (not recorded which). The rearrangement joins TRBV3-1 to TRBJ2-1; without DNA, the TCRdb call of TRBD2 cannot be checked. The CDR3 spells CASSHAAGGPYNEQFF.